The 5 T cell receptor beta chains below were found in one sample sequenced in a study of Ad26.COV2.S vaccination and SARS-CoV-2 variants. The method was immunoSEQ multiplex PCR; TCRdb's version includes in-frame clones alone and lacks a portion of them. The table has roughly 250,000 clones, approximately 88% seen once; the top ten hold nearly 3%. Indicated treatment: around 19 received Ad26.COV2.S at low or high dose, single or two shots; several received placebo; per-sample allocation not given. Day 63 following the first vaccine or placebo injection was when the samples were taken. Source: peripheral blood, taken in a trial of Ad26.COV2.S vaccine versus placebo. Every receptor here comes from a person between 18 and 65 years old who received the Ad26.COV2.S COVID-19 vaccine or a placebo.

The chain joins TRBV12-3 or TRBV12-4 to TRBJ2-4; D is perhaps TRBD2 (5 bases). The germline V and J ends were trimmed by 3 bases and 6 bases, with 9 bases remaining between them. The CDR3 covers 13 residues. CDR3 loop: CASSFVDSNIQYF. The CDR3, as DNA: TGTGCCAGCAGTTTTGTGGACTCAAACATTCAGTACTTC.

This chain joins TRBV5-4 and TRBJ2-3; 12 nucleotides align to TRBD2. Trimming at V came to 3 bases and at J to 6 bases, leaving 5 bases not matched to a gene. The germline V gene encodes CDR1 SGHNT and CDR2 YYREEE (reference sequence). The CDR3 loop spans 15 amino acids. The CDR3 loop is CASSSLAGGLDTQYF. In DNA, the CDR3 is TGTGCCAGCAGCTCCCTAGCGGGGGGGCTCGATACGCAGTATTTT.

The gene calls are TRBV6-5 and TRBJ2-7; 7 bases are shared with TRBD2. CDR1 is MNHEY, CDR2 SVGAGI, per germline. Unmatched junction bases numbered 8, after V lost 5 bases and J lost 4 bases. The CDR3 sequence is 14 residues long. The CDR3 sequence: CASSTGTNPYEQYV. DNA for the CDR3: TGTGCCAGCAGTACCGGGACTAACCCATACGAGCAGTACGTC.

The V call is TRBV30, the J call TRBJ1-5; maybe TRBD1 (6 bases). CDR1 and CDR2 from the germline V gene are GTSNPN and SVGIG (reference sequence). Deletions cut 3 bases from V and 3 bases from J, with 15 bases between. CDR3 length equals 15 residues. DNA for the CDR3: TGTGCCTGGAGCGGGGGGCAGCCGCACAATCAGCCCCAGCATTTT. Translating it yields CAWSGGQPHNQPQHF.

The chain carries TRBV20-1 and TRBJ2-1; D call uncertain. The V gene lost 6 bases and the J gene lost 10 bases, with 13 bases spanning the gap. The length of the CDR3 is 11 residues. Germline V gene sequence: CDR1 DFQATT, CDR2 SNEGSKA (reference sequence). The CDR3: CSASPDAEQFF. The CDR3 DNA is TGCAGTGCCAGCCCAGACGCCGAGCAGTTCTTC.